This is a list of T cell receptor beta chains from one sample in a study of Graves' ophthalmopathy and Graves' hyperthyroidism. Each CDR3 protein gets one entry after TCRdb re-called the multiplex PCR reads with MiXCR. This sample carries 500,000 to 800,000 distinct CDR3 sequences, 35% to 50% of them seen once, and the ten largest clones take around 3.3%. The sequenced sample consisted of peripheral blood. The origin of the receptors is an adult man with Graves' ophthalmopathy. The conserved cysteine and the conserved F or W are not part of the CDR3 here. The D gene is left open where the match is weak.

cdr3_length: 10; v_call: TRBV4-1; d_call: -; cdr3_aa: ASSQDSIRQY
cdr3_length: 15; v_call: TRBV4-1; d_call: -; cdr3_aa: ASSQDQAGLQIKPQH
cdr3_length: 14; v_call: TRBV5-1; d_call: TRBD1; cdr3_aa: ASSQHGDSLGETQY
cdr3_length: 13; v_call: TRBV5-4; d_call: -; cdr3_aa: ASSNQGFGANVLT
cdr3_length: 14; v_call: TRBV19; d_call: TRBD1; cdr3_aa: ASSPLAQGAGEKLF
cdr3_length: 12; v_call: TRBV6-1; d_call: -; cdr3_aa: ASSHRDSAYEQY
cdr3_length: 11; v_call: TRBV12-5; d_call: -; cdr3_aa: ASGLVSSYEQY
cdr3_length: 11; v_call: TRBV19; d_call: TRBD1; cdr3_aa: ASRTGSHSPLH
cdr3_length: 11; v_call: TRBV19; d_call: -; cdr3_aa: ASSIYGNEKLF
cdr3_length: 10; v_call: TRBV2; d_call: -; cdr3_aa: AWSGQFYGYT
cdr3_length: 13; v_call: TRBV7-2; d_call: -; cdr3_aa: ASSRAQGFQETQY
cdr3_length: 15; v_call: TRBV20-1; d_call: -; cdr3_aa: SARDGPTGSGNTEAF
cdr3_length: 11; v_call: TRBV7-3; d_call: -; cdr3_aa: ASSFFPGDTQY
cdr3_length: 10; v_call: TRBV20-1; d_call: -; cdr3_aa: SAREGVNEQF
cdr3_length: 14; v_call: TRBV15; d_call: TRBD2; cdr3_aa: ASRPGVAGGTDTQY
cdr3_length: 13; v_call: TRBV7-8; d_call: -; cdr3_aa: ASSLGVGRTYEQY
cdr3_length: 14; v_call: TRBV10-3; d_call: TRBD2; cdr3_aa: AISIAGGLNTGELF
cdr3_length: 14; v_call: TRBV15; d_call: -; cdr3_aa: ATSRSAGYGNQPQH
cdr3_length: 14; v_call: TRBV7-9; d_call: TRBD2; cdr3_aa: ASSPARELAAYEQY
cdr3_length: 12; v_call: TRBV7-9; d_call: -; cdr3_aa: ASSLNPGTYEQY
cdr3_length: 10; v_call: TRBV6-2/TRBV6-3; d_call: -; cdr3_aa: ASSRDATDLH